This T cell receptor (beta chain) was retrieved from a study of shared clonotypes between healthy human individuals. Study-wide points: Rarefaction showed sorted-subset sequencing was incomplete despite large depth.

TCRdb keeps only in-frame clones here, not all; method: immunoSEQ multiplex PCR. Here the sample spans almost 750,000 clones, 72% being singletons. This CDR3 has 15 residues. The germline V gene has CDR1 PRHDT and CDR2 FYEKMQ (reference sequence). Trimming cost V 2 bases and J 3 bases, with 14 bases left between them. As concerns this clone: Its cognate antigen is unknown.

Material for sequencing was memory CD4+ T cells sorted from blood. Subset specified: CD45RA-negative fraction. V and J are TRBV13 and TRBJ2-7; D is uncertain. The source is a woman in her twenties or thirties in good health. Here the CDR3 DNA reads TGTGCCAGCAGCTTATGGTCCAGAGTGCACTACGAGCAGTACTTC. This codes for CASSLWSRVHYEQYF.